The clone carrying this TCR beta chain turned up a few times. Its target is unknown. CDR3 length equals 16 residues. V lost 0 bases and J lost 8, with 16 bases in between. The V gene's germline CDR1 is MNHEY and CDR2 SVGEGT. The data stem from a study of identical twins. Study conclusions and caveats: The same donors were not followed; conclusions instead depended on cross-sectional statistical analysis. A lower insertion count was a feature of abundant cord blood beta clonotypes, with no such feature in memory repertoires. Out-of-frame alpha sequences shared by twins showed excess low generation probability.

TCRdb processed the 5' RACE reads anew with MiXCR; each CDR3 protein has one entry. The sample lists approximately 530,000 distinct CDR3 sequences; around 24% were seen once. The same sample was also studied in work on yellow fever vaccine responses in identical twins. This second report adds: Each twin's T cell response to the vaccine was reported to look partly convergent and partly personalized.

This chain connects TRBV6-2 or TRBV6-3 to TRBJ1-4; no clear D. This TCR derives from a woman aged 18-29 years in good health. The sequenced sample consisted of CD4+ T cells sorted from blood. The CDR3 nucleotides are TGTGCCAGCAGTTACTCGTTGTCTACTCATCCGGAAAAACTGTTTTTT. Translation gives CASSYSLSTHPEKLFF.